This T cell receptor beta chain was identified in a study of OX40 agonist ivuxolimab in advanced cancers. At the level of the whole study: The costimulatory receptor OX40 (CD134) was targeted by ivuxolimab, a fully human IgG2 agonistic monoclonal antibody. The dose-escalation cohort was almost 85% male with a mean age of approximately 59 years, ranging from about 23 to 85. Peripheral TCRbeta sequencing was intended to test whether TCR sequence diversity was altered and clonal T-cell expansion was caused by ivuxolimab. Among the roughly 52 dose-escalation patients, some 20 had hepatocellular carcinoma, roughly 15 melanoma, 9 renal cell carcinoma and 9 head and neck cancer. The monotherapy dose-escalation portion (N = 52 patients) of the phase I ivuxolimab trial is reported in the paper. Intravenous ivuxolimab was administered to patients every 2 weeks at six dose levels: 0.01, 0.1, 0.3, 1.5, 3 and 10 mg/kg. Partial responses occurred in three dose-escalation patients: two with cutaneous melanoma and one with hepatocellular carcinoma. Patients were allowed to have had prior anti-PD-1, anti-PD-L1 or anti-CTLA-4 therapy, and approximately 40% of the dose-escalation patients had previously received checkpoint inhibitors. Points the paper makes about the study in general: At doses of 0.1 to 3.0 mg/kg, clonal expansion of both CD4+ and CD8+ T cells in blood was seen between baseline and week 6. Antigen specificity was not determined for the clonally expanded peripheral T cells. After ivuxolimab, more expanded clones were found on average in CD8+ T cells than in CD4+ T cells. Partial responders in the 0.1-3.0 mg/kg groups had among the lowest normalized peripheral clonal expansion, especially among CD8+ T cells. Low levels of normalized T-cell clonal expansion were also seen in some patients who did not respond.

The trial excluded patients who had a history of autoimmune disease or were on systemic immunosuppression. In every dose cohort, peripheral blood was drawn for TCR sequencing at baseline, cycle 4 day 1, and cycle 7 day 1. Samples came from an open-label, multicenter, first-in-human phase I dose-escalation trial of ivuxolimab. The trial enrolled adults with locally advanced or metastatic head and neck squamous cell, hepatocellular, melanoma or renal cell carcinoma. CD4+ and CD8+ T cells were sorted separately from peripheral blood before TCR sequencing. V loses 8 bases, J loses 0 bases, and the germline ends lie 16 bases apart. The germline V gene specifies MDHEN as CDR1 and SYDVKM as CDR2. The CDR3 holds 15 amino acids from the cysteine to the phenylalanine. Only the CDR3 part of the read is kept: 45 bases, read in frame from the first base. Genomic DNA was extracted from sorted cells for sequencing of the TCRbeta CDR3 region. TCRbeta CDR3 regions were sequenced using the immunoSEQ Assay. This immuneACCESS table, as held by TCRdb, lists in-frame sequences with V and J called but not all clones. Of the missing ones, under half trace to an unresolved V gene in checked studies; the others have no known cause. For this sample the table gives more than 60,000 clones, of which about 90% were detected only once. About 5% of the sample comes from the top ten.

For this clone: Its antigen is still unknown. It has no much larger one-base neighbor in the sample; base qualities were not kept.

The chain is made from TRBV28 and TRBJ1-1; no D gene can be assigned with confidence. The input for sequencing was CD4+ or CD8+ T cells sorted from blood, taken in a trial of the OX40 agonist ivuxolimab. This TCR came from an adult with an advanced solid tumor such as melanoma, head and neck, liver or kidney cancer. The DNA sequence is as follows: TGTGCCAGCGTGGGAGGGTCCGGGGTGAACACTGAAGCTTTCTTT. It encodes CASVGGSGVNTEAFF.